This paragraph reports one TCR beta chain. What this receptor recognizes is not known. Nothing much larger sits one base from this clone, and base qualities are not available. RNA was extracted using the RNeasy kit, and about 0.45 to 1 microgram was reverse transcribed with random hexamers. TCR beta CDR3 regions were amplified with the immunoSEQ multiplex PCR assay covering 54 Vbeta and 13 Jbeta segments. PCR amplification bias was corrected using a synthetic template baseline for primer optimization and computational correction. As for how the authors treated the data: Reads were assigned to V, D and J genes according to IMGT and analyzed in immunoSEQ Analyzer, with only productive sequences retained. Clonality was computed as one minus Shannon entropy normalized by log2 of the number of productive unique sequences. For each patient and control, public and private clones were evaluated among the 100 most prevalent clones. Susac-specific clones were defined as absent from healthy and MS cohorts, 800 to 1,200 published viral clones and other ImmuneACCESS disease sequences. In-frame beta chains were kept once TCRdb had trimmed the public reads at Q25 with fastp and called clones with MiXCR. All rows with the same CDR3 protein become a single entry with the most common DNA and genes. TCRdb's processing, not the authors', yielded these V and J calls. The sample table lists under 200,000 distinct CDR3 sequences, 90% to 95% of them with a count of one. The ten largest account for around 0.079% of the sample.

This entry is derived from a study of CD8 T cells in Susac syndrome (dated by TCRdb to the late 2010s). Some background on the complete study: Among the Susac syndrome patients who were sequenced, clinically active disease was present in six and clinical remission was observed in under ten. At blood withdrawal, Susac syndrome patients were therapy-naive, treated with corticosteroids (with IVIg additionally given to some), or treated with IVIg alone. Repertoire sequencing was used to test whether CD8+ T cell activation and differentiation in Susac syndrome was antigen driven.

The paper as a whole reports these results and caveats: In patients with Susac syndrome, the CD4+ T cell repertoire showed no detectable clonal expansion. The number of individuals in the TCR sequencing and HLA analysis was acknowledged as relatively small.

Peripheral blood CD8+ and CD4+ T cells from healthy donors, Susac syndrome patients and multiple sclerosis patients were profiled using high-throughput TCR beta sequencing. The Susac syndrome patients fulfilled recently defined diagnostic criteria for definite or probable disease. Bulk CD8+ and CD4+ T cells were purified by magnetic negative isolation, whereas CD8+ TEMRA cells were enriched by FACS. Blood was collected in EDTA tubes and processed within 24 hours, with PBMCs isolated through density gradient centrifugation. PBMCs intended for TCR sequencing were cryopreserved in liquid nitrogen and were subsequently thawed in a 37 degrees C water bath. A purity of at least 90% was achieved for sorted or isolated CD4+, CD8+ and CD8+ TEMRA cells. V is cut by 6 bases and J by 2 bases, and the space between the germline ends is 11 bases. The CDR3 measures 14 amino acids from cysteine to phenylalanine. Solely the CDR3 DNA is kept, with 42 bases framed from the first base.

The sequence was obtained from a human donor with Susac syndrome. The chain joins TRBV12-3 or TRBV12-4 to TRBJ1-5; the D segment cannot be called with confidence. Source material: CD4+ T cells from PBMCs. This receptor carries the CDR3 CASRGYVGNQPQHF. The DNA reads TGTGCCAGCAGGGGATATGTCGGCAATCAGCCCCAGCATTTT.